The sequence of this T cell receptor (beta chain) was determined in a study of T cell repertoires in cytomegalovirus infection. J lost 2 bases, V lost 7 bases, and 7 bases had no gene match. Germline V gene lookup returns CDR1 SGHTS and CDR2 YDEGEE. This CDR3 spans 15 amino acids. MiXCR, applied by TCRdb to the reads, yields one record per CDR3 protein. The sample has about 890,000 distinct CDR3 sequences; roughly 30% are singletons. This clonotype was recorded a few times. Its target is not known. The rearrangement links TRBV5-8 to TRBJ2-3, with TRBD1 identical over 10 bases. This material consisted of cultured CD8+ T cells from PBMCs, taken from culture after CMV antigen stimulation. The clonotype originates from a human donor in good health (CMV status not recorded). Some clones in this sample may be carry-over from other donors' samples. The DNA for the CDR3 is TGTGCCAGCCTCCGACAGGGGGCCTACACAGATACGCAGTATTTT. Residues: CASLRQGAYTDTQYF.